This T cell receptor (beta chain) is from a study of control samples from healthy donors and cancer patients. Method: immunoSEQ multiplex PCR; TCRdb's copy keeps in-frame clones and lacks some. This sample carries fewer than 95,000 clones, roughly 91% of them seen once, and the ten largest clones take 15% to 19%. CDR3 length: 17 residues. V shed 0 bases and J shed 4 bases, with 18 bases lying between them. The germline V gene encodes CDR1 LNHNV and CDR2 YYDKDF (reference sequence). The specimen sequenced was blood. The clonotype originates from a man in his thirties or forties in good health. V usage is TRBV15 and J usage is TRBJ1-2, with unresolved D. CDR3 in amino acids: CATSRDPPYRRLYGYTF. The CDR3 DNA reads as TGTGCCACCAGCAGAGATCCCCCCTATCGGAGGCTCTATGGCTACACCTTC. The complete variable domain, with remaining parts taken from reference TRBV15 and TRBJ1-2, reads DAMVIQNPRYQVTQFGKPVTLSCSQTLNHNVMYWYQQKSSQAPKLLFHYYDKDFNNEADTPDNFQSRRPNTSFCFLDIRSPGLGDTAMYLCATSRDPPYRRLYGYTFGSGTRLTVV.